This T cell receptor beta chain appears in the sequencing data of a study of blood T cell repertoires in COVID-19. Per germline, CDR1 LNHNV and CDR2 YYDKDF (reference sequence). This CDR3 region has 16 residues. V was pared by 1 base and J by 4 bases, with 3 bases of the junction left unmatched. Libraries were prepared by immunoSEQ multiplex PCR; TCRdb keeps only in-frame clonotypes and omits some of them. The sample carries over 150,000 clones, approximately 84% recorded once. This sequence joins TRBV15 and TRBJ1-6; 8 positions match TRBD1. The sample taken for sequencing was peripheral blood. This TCR came from a man between 18 and 29 years old with active or convalescent COVID-19. DNA of the CDR3: TGTGCCACCAGCAGAGTTGGGACAGGTTATAATTCACCCCTCCACTTT. Its translation: CATSRVGTGYNSPLHF.